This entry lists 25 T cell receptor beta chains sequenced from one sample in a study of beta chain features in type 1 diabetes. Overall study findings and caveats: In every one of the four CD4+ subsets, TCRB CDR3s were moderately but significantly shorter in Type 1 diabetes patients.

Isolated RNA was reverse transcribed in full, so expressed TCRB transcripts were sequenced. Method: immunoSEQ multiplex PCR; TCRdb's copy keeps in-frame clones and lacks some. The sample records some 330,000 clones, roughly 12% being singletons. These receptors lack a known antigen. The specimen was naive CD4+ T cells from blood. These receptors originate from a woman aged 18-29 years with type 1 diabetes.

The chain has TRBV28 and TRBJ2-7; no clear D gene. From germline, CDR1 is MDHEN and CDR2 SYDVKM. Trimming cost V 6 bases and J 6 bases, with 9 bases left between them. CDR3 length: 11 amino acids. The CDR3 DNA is TGTGCCAGCAGGAAGTTGGCCGAGCAGTACTTC. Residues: CASRKLAEQYF.

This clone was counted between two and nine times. The CDR3: CASSENEGPGGGDTQYF. The CDR3, as DNA: TGTGCCAGCAGCGAAAACGAAGGTCCTGGAGGAGGGGATACGCAGTATTTT. The chain is built from TRBV9 and TRBJ2-3; D possibly corresponds to TRBD2 (6 bases). The germline V gene encodes CDR1 SGDLS and CDR2 YYNGEE. V lost 3 bases to trimming and J lost 6 bases, with 23 bases between them. The CDR3 is 17 amino acids.

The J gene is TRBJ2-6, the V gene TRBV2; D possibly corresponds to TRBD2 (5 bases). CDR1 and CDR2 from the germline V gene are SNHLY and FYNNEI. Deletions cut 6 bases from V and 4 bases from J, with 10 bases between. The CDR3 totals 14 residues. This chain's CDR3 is CASRQSGGANVLTF. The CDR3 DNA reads TGTGCCAGCAGACAGTCGGGAGGGGCCAACGTCCTGACTTTC.

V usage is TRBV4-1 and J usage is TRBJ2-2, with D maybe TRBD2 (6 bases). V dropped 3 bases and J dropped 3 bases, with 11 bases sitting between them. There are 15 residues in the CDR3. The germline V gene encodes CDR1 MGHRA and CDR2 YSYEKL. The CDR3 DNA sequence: TGCGCCAGCAGCCATCGGGAGTGGGACACCGGGGAGCTGTTTTTT. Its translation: CASSHREWDTGELFF.

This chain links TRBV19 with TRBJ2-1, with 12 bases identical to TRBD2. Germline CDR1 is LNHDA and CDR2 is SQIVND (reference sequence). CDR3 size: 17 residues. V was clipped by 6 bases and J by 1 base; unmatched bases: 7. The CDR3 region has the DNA TGTGCCAGTAGACCGCTAGCGGGAGGGCGATCCTACAATGAGCAGTTCTTC. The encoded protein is CASRPLAGGRSYNEQFF.

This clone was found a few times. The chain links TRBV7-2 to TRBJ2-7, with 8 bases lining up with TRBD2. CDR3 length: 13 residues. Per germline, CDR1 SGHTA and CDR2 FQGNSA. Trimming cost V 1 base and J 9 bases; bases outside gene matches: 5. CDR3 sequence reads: CASSLEGGLVQYF. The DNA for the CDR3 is TGTGCCAGCAGCTTAGAGGGGGGACTAGTGCAGTACTTC.

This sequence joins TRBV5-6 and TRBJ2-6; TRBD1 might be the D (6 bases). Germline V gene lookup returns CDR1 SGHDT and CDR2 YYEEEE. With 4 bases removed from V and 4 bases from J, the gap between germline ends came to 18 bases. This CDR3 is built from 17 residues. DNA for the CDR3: TGTGCCAGCAGCCAAGACAGGACCCTGGGGGGGGCCAACGTCCTGACTTTC. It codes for CASSQDRTLGGANVLTF.

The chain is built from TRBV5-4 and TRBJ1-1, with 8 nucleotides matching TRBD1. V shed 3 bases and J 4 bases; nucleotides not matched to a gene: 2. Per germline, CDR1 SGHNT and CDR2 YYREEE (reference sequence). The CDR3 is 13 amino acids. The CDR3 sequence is CASSYTGGTEAFF. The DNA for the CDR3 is TGTGCCAGCAGCTACACAGGGGGCACTGAAGCTTTCTTT.

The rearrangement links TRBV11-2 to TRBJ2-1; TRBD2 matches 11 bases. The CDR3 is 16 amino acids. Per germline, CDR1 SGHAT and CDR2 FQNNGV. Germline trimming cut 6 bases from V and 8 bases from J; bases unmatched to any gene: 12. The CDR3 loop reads CASRGLAGPLGHEQFF. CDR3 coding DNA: TGTGCCAGCAGAGGACTAGCGGGTCCCCTCGGGCATGAGCAGTTCTTC. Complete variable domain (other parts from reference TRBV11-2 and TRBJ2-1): EAGVAQSPRYKIIEKRQSVAFWCNPISGHATLYWYQQILGQGPKLLIQFQNNGVVDDSQLPKDRFSAERLKGVDSTLKIQPAKLEDSAVYLCASRGLAGPLGHEQFFGPGTRLTVL.

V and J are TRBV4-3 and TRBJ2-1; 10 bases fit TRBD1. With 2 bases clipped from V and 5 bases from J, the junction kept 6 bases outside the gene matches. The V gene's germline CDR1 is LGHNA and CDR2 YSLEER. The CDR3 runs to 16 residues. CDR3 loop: CASSQPTGGPNNEQFF. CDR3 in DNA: TGCGCCAGCAGCCAACCGACAGGGGGCCCAAACAATGAGCAGTTCTTC.

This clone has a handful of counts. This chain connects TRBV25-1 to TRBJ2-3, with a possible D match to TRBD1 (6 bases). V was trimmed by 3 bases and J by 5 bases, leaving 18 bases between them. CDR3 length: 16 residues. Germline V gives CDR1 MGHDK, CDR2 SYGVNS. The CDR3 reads CASSDASRGSGDTQYF. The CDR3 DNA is TGTGCCAGCAGTGATGCCAGCAGGGGATCAGGAGATACGCAGTATTTT.

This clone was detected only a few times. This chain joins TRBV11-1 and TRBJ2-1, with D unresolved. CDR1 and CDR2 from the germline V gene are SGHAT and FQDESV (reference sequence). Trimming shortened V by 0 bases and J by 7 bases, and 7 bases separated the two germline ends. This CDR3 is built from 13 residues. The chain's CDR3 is CASSLAAQNEQFF. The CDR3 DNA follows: TGTGCCAGCAGCTTAGCGGCCCAGAATGAGCAGTTCTTC.

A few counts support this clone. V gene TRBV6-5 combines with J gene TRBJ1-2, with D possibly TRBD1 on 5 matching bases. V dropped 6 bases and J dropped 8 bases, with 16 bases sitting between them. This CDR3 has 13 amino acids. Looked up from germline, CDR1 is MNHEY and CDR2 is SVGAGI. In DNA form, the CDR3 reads TGTGCCAGCAGATATTATCCGGAGGGGGGCTACACCTTC. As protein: CASRYYPEGGYTF.

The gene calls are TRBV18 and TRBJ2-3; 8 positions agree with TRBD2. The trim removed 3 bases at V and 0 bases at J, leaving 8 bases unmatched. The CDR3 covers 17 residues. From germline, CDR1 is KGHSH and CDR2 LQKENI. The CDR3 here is CASSPRSSGGSTDTQYF. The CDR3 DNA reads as TGTGCCAGCTCACCCCGGTCAAGCGGGGGAAGCACAGATACGCAGTATTTT.

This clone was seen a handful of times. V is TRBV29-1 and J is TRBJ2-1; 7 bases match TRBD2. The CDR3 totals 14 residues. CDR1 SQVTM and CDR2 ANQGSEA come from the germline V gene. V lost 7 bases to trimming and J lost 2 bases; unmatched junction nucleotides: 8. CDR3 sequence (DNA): TGCAGCGGAACGACTAGCTCGACCTACAATGAGCAGTTCTTC. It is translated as CSGTTSSTYNEQFF.

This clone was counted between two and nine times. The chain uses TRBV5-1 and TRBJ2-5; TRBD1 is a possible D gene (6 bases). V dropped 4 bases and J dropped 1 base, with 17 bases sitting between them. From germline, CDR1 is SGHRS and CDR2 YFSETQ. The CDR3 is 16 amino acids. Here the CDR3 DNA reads TGCGCCAGCAGCCCTATGACTACAGGGCTCCAAGAGACCCAGTACTTC. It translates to CASSPMTTGLQETQYF.

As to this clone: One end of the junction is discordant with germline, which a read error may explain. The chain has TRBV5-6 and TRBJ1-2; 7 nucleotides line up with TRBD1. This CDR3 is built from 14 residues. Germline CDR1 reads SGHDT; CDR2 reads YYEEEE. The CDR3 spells CASSGGQLLRPLDF. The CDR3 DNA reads TGTGCCAGCAGCGGGGGACAGCTCCTTCGCCCACTCGACTTC.

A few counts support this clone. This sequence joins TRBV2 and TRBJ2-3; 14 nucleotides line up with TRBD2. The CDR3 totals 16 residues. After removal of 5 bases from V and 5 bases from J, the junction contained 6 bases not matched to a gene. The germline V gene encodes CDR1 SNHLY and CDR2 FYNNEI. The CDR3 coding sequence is TGTGCCAGCAGTTATGGACTAGCGGGGGGCGAAGATACGCAGTATTTT. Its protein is CASSYGLAGGEDTQYF.

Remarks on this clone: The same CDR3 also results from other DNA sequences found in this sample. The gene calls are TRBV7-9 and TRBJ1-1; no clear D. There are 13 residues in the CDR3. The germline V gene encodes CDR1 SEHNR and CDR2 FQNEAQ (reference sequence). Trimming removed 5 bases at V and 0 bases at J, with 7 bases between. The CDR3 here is CASSPHMNTEAFF. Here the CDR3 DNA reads TGTGCCAGCAGCCCTCACATGAACACTGAAGCTTTCTTT.

CDR3 loop: CASSTGWQSYQPQHF. The CDR3 DNA is TGTGCCAGCAGTACGGGTTGGCAGAGCTATCAGCCCCAGCATTTT. The chain combines TRBV6-5 with TRBJ1-5, with no clear D. Germline loops: CDR1 MNHEY, CDR2 SVGAGI. Trimming pared 5 bases from V and 5 bases from J, leaving 16 bases between. The CDR3 runs to 15 residues.

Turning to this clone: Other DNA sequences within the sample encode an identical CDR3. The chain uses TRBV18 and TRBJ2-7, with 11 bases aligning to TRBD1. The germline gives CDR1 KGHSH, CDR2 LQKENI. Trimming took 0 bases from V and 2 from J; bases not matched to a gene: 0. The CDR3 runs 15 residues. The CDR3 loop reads CASSPPGQGAYEQYF. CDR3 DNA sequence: TGTGCCAGCTCACCACCGGGACAGGGGGCCTACGAGCAGTACTTC.

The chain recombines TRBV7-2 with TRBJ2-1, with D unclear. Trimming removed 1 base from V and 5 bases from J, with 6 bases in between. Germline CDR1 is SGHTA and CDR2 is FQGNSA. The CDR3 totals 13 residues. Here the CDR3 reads CASSLGSNNEQFF. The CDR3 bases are TGTGCCAGCAGCTTAGGCAGTAACAATGAGCAGTTCTTC. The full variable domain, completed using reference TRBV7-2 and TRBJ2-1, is GAGVSQSPSNKVTEKGKDVELRCDPISGHTALYWYRQSLGQGLEFLIYFQGNSAPDKSGLPSDRFSAERTGGSVSTLTIQRTQQEDSAVYLCASSLGSNNEQFFGPGTRLTVL.

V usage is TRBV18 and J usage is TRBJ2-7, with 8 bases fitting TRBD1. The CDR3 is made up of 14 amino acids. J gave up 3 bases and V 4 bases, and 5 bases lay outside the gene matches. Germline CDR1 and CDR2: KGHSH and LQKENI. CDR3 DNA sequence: TGTGCCAGCTCACGGGAAGGACAGGGCTACGAGCAGTACTTC. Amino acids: CASSREGQGYEQYF. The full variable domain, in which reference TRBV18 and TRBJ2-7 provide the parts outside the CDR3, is NAGVMQNPRHLVRRRGQEARLRCSPMKGHSHVYWYRQLPEEGLKFMVYLQKENIIDESGMPKERFSAEFPKEGPSILRIQQVVRGDSAAYFCASSREGQGYEQYFGPGTRLTVT.

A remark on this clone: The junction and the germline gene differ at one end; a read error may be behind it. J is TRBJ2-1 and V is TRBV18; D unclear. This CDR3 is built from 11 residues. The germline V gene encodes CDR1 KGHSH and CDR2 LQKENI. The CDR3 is CASSPQSAQVF. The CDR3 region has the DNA TGTGCCAGCTCACCACAATCGGCCCAGGTCTTC.

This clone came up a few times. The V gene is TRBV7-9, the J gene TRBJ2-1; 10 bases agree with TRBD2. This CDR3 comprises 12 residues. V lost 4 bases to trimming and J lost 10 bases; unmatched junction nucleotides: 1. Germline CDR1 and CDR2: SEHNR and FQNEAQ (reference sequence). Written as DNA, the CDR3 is TGTGCCAGCAGCTCGGGACTAGCGGAGCAGTTCTTC. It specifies CASSSGLAEQFF.